The 8 T cell receptor beta chains below all came from one sample that was sequenced in a study of blood T cell repertoires in COVID-19. TCRdb keeps only in-frame clones here, not all; method: immunoSEQ multiplex PCR. Among under 250,000 clones listed, around 90% were seen once. Specimen: peripheral blood. The receptors stem from a man aged 30 to 39 with COVID-19, enrolled during active disease.

The chain carries TRBV12-5 and TRBJ2-7; D is undetermined. Trimming took 2 bases from V and 7 from J, leaving 15 bases between them. Germline V gene data show CDR1 as LGHNT and CDR2 as FRNRAP. This CDR3 has 14 residues. The CDR3 nucleotides are TGTGCTAGTGGTTTGTTCATAAGTTTGGAGGAGCAGTACTTC. Translation: CASGLFISLEEQYF.

The chain has TRBV5-5 and TRBJ2-7, with D possibly matching TRBD2 (7 bases). V lost 1 base and J lost 1, with 15 bases in between. The V gene's germline CDR1 is SGHKS and CDR2 YYEKEE (reference sequence). CDR3 length: 16 amino acids. The DNA for the CDR3 is TGTGCCAGCAGCTTGTTCGGCGGGGGCACGTCCTACGAGCAGTACTTC. Protein product: CASSLFGGGTSYEQYF.

V and J are TRBV11-2 and TRBJ2-1; the match to TRBD1 covers 8 bases. This CDR3 is 15 amino acids long. Germline-derived CDR1 and CDR2 are SGHAT and FQNNGV. The trim removed 5 bases at V and 4 bases at J, leaving 7 bases unmatched. CDR3 region: CASSRGQEWYNEQFF. The CDR3, as DNA: TGTGCCAGCAGCCGGGGACAGGAGTGGTACAATGAGCAGTTCTTC.

This clone was counted a single time. The J gene is TRBJ2-7, the V gene TRBV3-1 (or the pseudogene TRBV3-2), with D perhaps TRBD1 (5 bases). The germline V and J ends were trimmed by 1 base and 0 bases, with 7 bases remaining between them. Germline CDR1 is LGHDT and CDR2 is YNNKEL (reference sequence). The CDR3 runs 14 residues. DNA of the CDR3: TGTGCCAGCAGCCAAGGGACAACCTCCTACGAGCAGTACTTC. Its protein product is CASSQGTTSYEQYF.

This clone was found once. V is TRBV5-4 and J is TRBJ2-1, with TRBD2 matching over 8 bases. This CDR3 is 16 amino acids long. The J segment lost 8 bases and the V segment lost 4 bases, leaving 14 bases of the junction unmatched. The germline gives CDR1 SGHNT, CDR2 YYREEE (reference sequence). CDR3 sequence (DNA): TGTGCCAGCAGCCAATTCACCGGGACTAGAAACTATGAGCAGTTCTTC. Its translation: CASSQFTGTRNYEQFF.

The chain employs TRBV12-3 or TRBV12-4 and TRBJ2-1, with D unresolved. V dropped 3 bases and J dropped 9 bases, with 9 bases sitting between them. The CDR3 sequence is 12 residues long. CDR3 nucleotides: TGTGCCAGCAGTTTTTATTTCGGTGAGCAGTTCTTC. As protein: CASSFYFGEQFF.

This clone was seen once. The V call is TRBV2, the J call TRBJ1-6; D not resolved. V was pared by 2 bases and J by 6 bases, with 14 bases between. This CDR3 has 16 residues. Looked up from germline, CDR1 is SNHLY and CDR2 is FYNNEI. The CDR3 coding sequence is TGTGCCAGCAGTGAATTTGGCAGGTTCGGTAATTCACCCCTCCACTTT. Translation gives CASSEFGRFGNSPLHF. Looking up the rest from reference TRBV2 and TRBJ1-6 gives the full variable domain: EPEVTQTPSHQVTQMGQEVILRCVPISNHLYFYWYRQILGQKVEFLVSFYNNEISEKSEIFDDQFSVERPDGSNFTLKIRSTKLEDSAMYFCASSEFGRFGNSPLHFGNGTRLTVT.

The rearrangement joins TRBV11-2 to TRBJ1-3; D unclear. This CDR3 is 15 amino acids long. The ends were cut back, 2 bases at V and 1 base at J, with 9 bases in the middle. Per germline, CDR1 SGHAT and CDR2 FQNNGV. Here the CDR3 reads CASSLSPPSGNTIYF. The CDR3, as DNA: TGTGCCAGCAGCTTATCCCCTCCGTCTGGAAACACCATATATTTT.